This T cell receptor beta chain came from a study of blood T cell repertoires in COVID-19 (dated by TCRdb to between 2020 and 2021). Study-level background: The collaborator samples originated in the United States, Italy and Spain and spanned the acute and convalescent phases of COVID-19. Nearly every sample came with metadata listing a de-identified subject ID, COVID-19 status, age in years and sex. The prospective study material was composed of cDNA or gDNA derived from T cells, B-cell-depleted T cells, or PBMCs. Deeply sampled blood TCRbeta repertoires from subjects exposed to, actively infected with, or recovered from COVID-19 were included in the dataset. HLA class I and class II types, where available, came from metadata supplied by the sample provider rather than from assay-based typing. The repertoires were released in a freely available public database intended as a resource for research on the immune response to SARS-CoV-2. The samples were drawn from the first 160 participants of the ongoing ImmuneRACE study and from 950 to 1,500 subjects provided by 6 global collaborators.

Concerning this clone itself: Its antigen is still unknown. Base-call qualities are not available, and no considerably larger clone is one nucleotide away.

The CDR3 numbers 16 residues from cysteine through phenylalanine. Just CDR3 DNA is preserved here, 48 bases in frame from base 1. Ends trimmed: V by 5 bases, J by 9 bases; bases unmatched to a gene: 14. The germline V gene encodes CDR1 SGHRS and CDR2 YFSETQ. One collaborating source in Seattle enrolled patients during active infection and followed them longitudinally through the course of disease. Each collaborating institution followed its own protocols to collect whole blood in K2EDTA tubes. Collaborator samples were shipped for TCRbeta analysis as frozen whole blood, isolated PBMCs, or DNA extracted from either sample type. The paper as a whole reports these results and caveats: Clinical and demographic metadata were provided uncurated, with the amount varying by source and participant.

The immunoSEQ Assay, a bias-controlled multiplex PCR, was used to amplify TCRbeta CDR3 regions from genomic DNA. Per the source publication's procedure: The number of nucleated cells in each sample was estimated by amplification of reference gene primers within the assay. To quantify the absolute abundance of each unique TCRbeta CDR3 rearrangement, sequence reads were collapsed and filtered. For each sample, productive Simpson clonality was calculated as the square root of Simpson's diversity index over productive rearrangements. TCRdb retrieved this table from immuneACCESS and kept in-frame rearrangements only. Not all clones are present; in checked studies, unresolved V genes account for under half, and no reason is known for the remainder. V and J calls and clone size are those listed in that table; D and trimming were worked out from the DNA. This sample has hundreds of thousands of clones in its table, and approximately 87% of those were observed once. Under 6.5% of the sample is in the top ten clones.

The chain is made from TRBV5-1 and TRBJ2-1, with 10 bases aligning to TRBD2. The sequence derives from a woman aged 45-65 years with COVID-19, enrolled during active disease. Material: peripheral blood. The encoded CDR3 is CASRRSSSGSLGEQFF. The DNA sequence reads TGCGCCAGCAGACGTTCCTCTAGCGGGAGCCTGGGTGAGCAGTTCTTC. The reference TRBV5-1 and TRBJ2-1 proteins fill in what lies around the CDR3, so the full variable domain reads KAGVTQTPRYLIKTRGQQVTLSCSPISGHRSVSWYQQTPGQGLQFLFEYFSETQRNKGNFPGRFSGRQFSNSRSEMNVSTLELGDSALYLCASRRSSSGSLGEQFFGPGTRLTVL.